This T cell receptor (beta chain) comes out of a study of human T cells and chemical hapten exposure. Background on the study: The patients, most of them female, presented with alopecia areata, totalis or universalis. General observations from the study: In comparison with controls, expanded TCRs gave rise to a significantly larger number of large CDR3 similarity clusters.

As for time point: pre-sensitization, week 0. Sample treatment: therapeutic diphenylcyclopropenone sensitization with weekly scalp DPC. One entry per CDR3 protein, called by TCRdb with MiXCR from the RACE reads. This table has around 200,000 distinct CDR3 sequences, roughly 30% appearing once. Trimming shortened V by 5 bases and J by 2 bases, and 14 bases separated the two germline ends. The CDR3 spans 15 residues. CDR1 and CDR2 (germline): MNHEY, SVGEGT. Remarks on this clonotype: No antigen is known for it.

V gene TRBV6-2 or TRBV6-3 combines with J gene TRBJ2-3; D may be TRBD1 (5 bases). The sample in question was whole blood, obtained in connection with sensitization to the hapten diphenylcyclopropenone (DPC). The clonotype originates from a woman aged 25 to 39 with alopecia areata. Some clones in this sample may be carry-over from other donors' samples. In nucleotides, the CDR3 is TGTGCCAGCAGTCCGAGACAGATTCACACAGATACGCAGTATTTT. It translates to CASSPRQIHTDTQYF.